One and the same sample provided the 9 T cell receptor beta chains below, sequenced in a study of long-term antiretroviral therapy in people with HIV. The authors ran the immunoSEQ assay, v3.0, at survey level. Assay: immunoSEQ multiplex PCR; the TCRdb copy retains only in-frame clones and omits some. The repertoire holds more than 5,500 clones, 65% to 80% seen once, with more than 20% in the top ten. Source: unsorted PBMCs, taken 1.1 years after starting antiretroviral therapy. All receptors come from a man aged 35 to 55 with HIV.

This clone was counted between two and nine times. CDR3 residues: CASSIGANEQYF. The CDR3 nucleotides read TGTGCCAGTAGTATCGGGGCAAACGAGCAGTACTTC. The chain carries TRBV19 and TRBJ2-7; D may correspond to TRBD1 or TRBD2 (5 bases each). Looked up from germline, CDR1 is LNHDA and CDR2 is SQIVND (reference sequence). The CDR3 length is 12 residues. V was clipped by 3 bases and J by 5 bases, with 8 bases between them. Combining the CDR3 with reference TRBV19 and TRBJ2-7 gives the whole variable domain DGGITQSPKYLFRKEGQNVTLSCEQNLNHDAMYWYRQDPGQGLRLIYYSQIVNDFQKGDIAEGYSVSREKKESFPLTVTSAQKNPTAFYLCASSIGANEQYFGPGTRLTVT.

This clone was observed a handful of times. This chain joins TRBV15 and TRBJ1-2; D is unclear. Germline-derived CDR1 and CDR2 are LNHNV and YYDKDF (reference sequence). Trimming removed 0 bases at V and 6 bases at J, with 11 bases between. The length of the CDR3 is 14 residues. The CDR3 is CATSRDKGNDGYTF. DNA of the CDR3: TGTGCCACCAGCAGAGATAAGGGAAACGATGGCTACACCTTC. The full variable domain, completed using reference TRBV15 and TRBJ1-2, is DAMVIQNPRYQVTQFGKPVTLSCSQTLNHNVMYWYQQKSSQAPKLLFHYYDKDFNNEADTPDNFQSRRPNTSFCFLDIRSPGLGDTAMYLCATSRDKGNDGYTFGSGTRLTVV.

The chain joins TRBV18 to TRBJ2-3; D call uncertain. Trimming removed 5 bases at V and 0 bases at J, with 0 bases between. This CDR3 is built from 11 residues. Germline V CDR1 and CDR2: KGHSH, LQKENI. The CDR3 protein is CASSSTDTQYF. In DNA form, the CDR3 reads TGTGCCAGCTCAAGCACAGATACGCAGTATTTT.

The CDR3: CASSIGGQGDGYTF. The CDR3 DNA is TGTGCCAGTAGTATTGGGGGACAGGGCGATGGCTACACCTTC. The gene calls are TRBV19 and TRBJ1-2, with 9 bases matching TRBD1. The CDR3 is 14 residues long. Trimming cost V 3 bases and J 6 bases; bases outside gene matches: 5. Germline V gene sequence: CDR1 LNHDA, CDR2 SQIVND (reference sequence).

The rearrangement joins TRBV9 to TRBJ2-7; 8 bases line up with TRBD1. The germline V gene encodes CDR1 SGDLS and CDR2 YYNGEE. CDR3 length: 14 residues. Trimming removed 4 bases from V and 5 bases from J; junction bases left unmatched: 8. CDR3 nucleotides: TGTGCCAGCAGCTTTGACGACAGGGGCCACGAGCAGTACTTC. Its translation: CASSFDDRGHEQYF.

The V call is TRBV7-9, the J call TRBJ2-3; D not certain. Germline V gene lookup returns CDR1 SEHNR and CDR2 FQNEAQ (reference sequence). V gave up 7 bases and J gave up 2 bases, with 19 bases separating them. The CDR3 is 16 residues long. The CDR3, as DNA: TGTGCCAGCACCTCACCAGCAGGCTTTTCCACAGATACGCAGTATTTT. This translates into CASTSPAGFSTDTQYF.

This clone was observed a single time. V gene TRBV18 combines with J gene TRBJ1-3, with 10 bases identical to TRBD1. Trimming at V came to 6 bases and at J to 0 bases, leaving 14 bases not matched to a gene. Germline V gene sequence: CDR1 KGHSH, CDR2 LQKENI. The CDR3 loop spans 19 amino acids. The CDR3 nucleotides are TGTGCCAGCTCCACCCCCGGGACAGGGGAAACTCGCTCTGGAAACACCATATATTTT. Protein product: CASSTPGTGETRSGNTIYF.

The rearrangement uses TRBV6-6 and TRBJ2-3; TRBD2 aligns across 9 bases. This CDR3 region has 15 residues. V was clipped by 6 bases and J by 2 bases; unmatched bases: 6. CDR1 MNHNY and CDR2 SVGAGI come from the germline V gene (reference sequence). CDR3 protein: CASSSRGGDTDTQYF. The DNA for the CDR3 is TGTGCCAGCAGCTCGCGGGGGGGCGACACAGATACGCAGTATTTT.

The genes are TRBV5-1 and TRBJ2-5; D is ambiguous. Looked up from germline, CDR1 is SGHRS and CDR2 is YFSETQ. V lost 4 bases, J lost 9 bases, and 28 bases lay in between. CDR3 length: 17 amino acids. For the CDR3, the DNA is TGCGCCAGCAGCCAACCGTTAGACCCAGTACGTGGCGACCCCCAGTACTTC. Its protein product is CASSQPLDPVRGDPQYF.